This T cell receptor beta chain originates from a study of T cells after posttransplantation cyclophosphamide. Trimming pared 6 bases from V and 6 bases from J, leaving 14 bases between. CDR3 length: 13 residues. Germline V lookup: CDR1 MGHDK, CDR2 SYGVNS. Repertoires were generated with immunoSEQ multiplex PCR, while TCRdb's copy carries only in-frame clones and drops some. The table records roughly 10,000 clones, over 80% of them present only once. Comments on this clone: Antigen unknown.

Treatment was busulfan-fludarabine conditioning, a marrow graft, and cyclophosphamide on days +3 and +4. General study findings and limits: After PTCy, TRB diversity resembled that of CNI/methotrexate controls. Donor CD8+ memory clones often dominated recipient blood repertoires at later times.

The sample was PBMCs, taken approximately 1,800 days after allogeneic stem cell transplant with posttransplant cyclophosphamide. This receptor was taken from a female patient in her 50s who received an allogeneic stem cell transplant from a related donor, was CMV-positive, and had no GVHD. The T cells may come from the graft donor. The V call is TRBV25-1, the J call TRBJ1-2, with D perhaps matching TRBD1 (6 bases). The CDR3 spells CASRNYREDGYTF. The CDR3 coding sequence is TGTGCCAGCAGGAATTACAGGGAAGATGGCTACACCTTC.